Each of the 19 T cell receptor beta chains below was sequenced from the same sample in a study of identical twins. TCRdb reprocessed the 5' RACE reads with MiXCR, giving one entry per CDR3 protein. This sample has roughly 690,000 distinct CDR3 sequences; 21% occur once, and the top ten carry roughly 4.3%. Separately, the same data were catalogued under a study of T cells expressing NK-cell markers.

What was sequenced was PBMCs. These receptors were collected from a woman aged 18-29 years in good health.

This clonotype showed up just a few times. The J gene is TRBJ2-1, the V gene TRBV20-1; D uncertain. The CDR3 runs 13 residues. V was trimmed by 5 bases and J by 7 bases, leaving 15 bases between them. Germline CDR1 is DFQATT and CDR2 is SNEGSKA (reference sequence). The CDR3 region has the DNA TGCAGTGCTGGACCGGGCTTAAAAAATGAGCAGTTCTTC. Translated, it gives CSAGPGLKNEQFF.

Many counts were recorded for this clonotype. V usage is TRBV29-1 and J usage is TRBJ1-1; no definite D call. The germline V gene encodes CDR1 SQVTM and CDR2 ANQGSEA. The CDR3 loop spans 10 amino acids. Trimming left V 3 bases short and J 10 bases short, with 9 bases between. This chain's CDR3 is CSVEPARAFF. The CDR3 DNA follows: TGCAGCGTTGAGCCGGCAAGAGCTTTCTTT.

This clonotype was seen many times. The genes are TRBV12-3 or TRBV12-4 and TRBJ1-1; no definite D call. Trimming left V 8 bases short and J 3 bases short, with 7 bases between. The CDR3 is 11 residues long. In DNA, the CDR3 is TGTGCCAGCTCTGGAGACACTGAAGCTTTCTTT. The encoded protein is CASSGDTEAFF.

This clonotype was counted between two and nine times. V and J are TRBV15 and TRBJ2-1, with 11 bases lining up with TRBD2. J gave up 4 bases and V 3 bases, and 5 bases lay outside the gene matches. The germline gives CDR1 LNHNV, CDR2 YYDKDF (reference sequence). The CDR3 sequence is 16 residues long. CDR3 sequence (DNA): TGTGCCACCAGCAGGAAACTAGCGGGAGAGTACAATGAGCAGTTCTTC. As protein: CATSRKLAGEYNEQFF.

This clonotype was recorded a few times. Here the CDR3 reads CASDPRGRSSYNEQFF. The CDR3 nucleotides are TGTGCCAGCGACCCGCGCGGGCGGAGCTCCTACAATGAGCAGTTCTTC. V usage is TRBV6-1 and J usage is TRBJ2-1, with D maybe TRBD2 (5 bases). The germline CDR1 and CDR2 sequences are MNHNS and SASEGT. The length of the CDR3 is 16 residues. Trimming shortened V by 8 bases and J by 0 bases, and 17 bases separated the two germline ends.

This clonotype was recorded a few times. The V and J genes are TRBV20-1 and TRBJ2-2; 8 positions agree with TRBD1. The germline V gene encodes CDR1 DFQATT and CDR2 SNEGSKA (reference sequence). The V segment lost 2 bases and the J segment 8 bases; nucleotides outside the gene matches: 13. The CDR3 is made up of 16 amino acids. Here the CDR3 DNA reads TGCAGTGCTAGAAGACAGGGGATCGGACGGCTTGGGGAGCTGTTTTTT. It encodes CSARRQGIGRLGELFF.

This clonotype has just one count. The DNA for the CDR3 is TGCGCCAGCAGCTTGGCCGGGGCGGAAGAGACCCAGTACTTC. It yields the protein CASSLAGAEETQYF. The V call is TRBV5-1, the J call TRBJ2-5; D possibly matches TRBD1 or TRBD2 (5 bases each). V dropped 0 bases and J dropped 3 bases, with 9 bases sitting between them. The germline V gene encodes CDR1 SGHRS and CDR2 YFSETQ. The CDR3 sequence is 14 residues long.

This clonotype was detected only a few times. The chain uses TRBV12-5 and TRBJ1-1; D is undetermined. Germline V gene lookup returns CDR1 LGHNT and CDR2 FRNRAP. This CDR3 is built from 14 residues. The germline V and J ends were trimmed by 4 bases and 0 bases, with 9 bases remaining between them. CDR3: CASGSVNMNTEAFF. CDR3 DNA: TGTGCTAGTGGTTCCGTCAATATGAACACTGAAGCTTTCTTT.

The chain is built from TRBV7-2 and TRBJ1-1; D remains ambiguous. Germline V gives CDR1 SGHTA, CDR2 FQGNSA. The V gene lost 5 bases and the J gene lost 11 bases, with 9 bases spanning the gap. CDR3 length: 10 residues. This chain's CDR3 is CASSHSTAFF. The CDR3 nucleotides are TGTGCCAGCAGCCACTCGACCGCTTTCTTT.

This clonotype appeared a few times. J is TRBJ2-1 and V is TRBV7-8; no clear D gene. Germline CDR1 SGHVS, CDR2 FQNEAQ. The V end lost 2 bases, the J end lost 5 bases, and 13 bases lay between the germline ends. The CDR3 spans 15 residues. CDR3 coding DNA: TGTGCCAGCAGCTTATACGCTCCCCAGGACAATGAGCAGTTCTTC. Translating gives CASSLYAPQDNEQFF.

The chain employs TRBV7-2 and TRBJ2-1; TRBD1 aligns across 7 bases. Germline CDR1 reads SGHTA; CDR2 reads FQGNSA. This CDR3 contains 14 residues. The trim removed 5 bases at V and 5 bases at J, leaving 6 bases unmatched. The CDR3 DNA reads as TGTGCCAGCAGCCCGAGGGGGCGGGACAATGAGCAGTTCTTC. Encoded protein: CASSPRGRDNEQFF.

This clonotype was detected only a few times. The chain combines TRBV6-1 with TRBJ2-5; D remains ambiguous. V shed 6 bases and J shed 4 bases, with 12 bases lying between them. The CDR3 runs to 13 residues. The germline V gene encodes CDR1 MNHNS and CDR2 SASEGT. CDR3: CASRLGGRETQYF. The CDR3 DNA reads TGTGCCAGCAGGCTGGGCGGAAGAGAGACCCAGTACTTC.

V and J are TRBV12-3 or TRBV12-4 and TRBJ2-1; the match to TRBD2 covers 15 bases. The CDR3 length is 15 residues. V gave up 6 bases and J gave up 10 bases; unmatched junction bases: 7. CDR3 amino acids: CASSWTSGGVPEQFF. Here the CDR3 DNA reads TGTGCCAGCAGCTGGACTAGCGGGGGGGTCCCCGAGCAGTTCTTC.

This clonotype was detected a few times. V usage is TRBV5-1 and J usage is TRBJ2-7, with D possibly matching TRBD2 (6 bases). CDR1 and CDR2 (germline): SGHRS, YFSETQ. V was pared by 1 base and J by 4 bases, with 12 bases between. CDR3 length: 14 amino acids. The CDR3 DNA sequence: TGCGCCAGCAGCTTGTTCGCGGGGCAATACGAGCAGTACTTC. Residues: CASSLFAGQYEQYF.

This clonotype was seen many times. The chain uses TRBV5-1 and TRBJ2-1; the match to TRBD2 covers 15 bases. The V gene's germline CDR1 is SGHRS and CDR2 YFSETQ. V dropped 4 bases and J dropped 4; count of bases not matched to a gene: 6. CDR3 length: 17 amino acids. The CDR3 is CASSRRTSGREYNEQFF. The CDR3 DNA follows: TGCGCCAGCAGCCGACGGACTAGCGGGAGGGAATACAATGAGCAGTTCTTC. The entire variable domain, with the rest obtained from reference TRBV5-1 and TRBJ2-1, is as follows: KAGVTQTPRYLIKTRGQQVTLSCSPISGHRSVSWYQQTPGQGLQFLFEYFSETQRNKGNFPGRFSGRQFSNSRSEMNVSTLELGDSALYLCASSRRTSGREYNEQFFGPGTRLTVL.

V usage is TRBV12-3 or TRBV12-4 and J usage is TRBJ2-6; D is undetermined. CDR3 length: 12 amino acids. V was trimmed by 4 bases and J by 3 bases, leaving 1 base between them. This CDR3 is CASSYGANVLTF. The CDR3 DNA sequence: TGTGCCAGCAGTTATGGGGCCAACGTCCTGACTTTC.

The chain carries TRBV11-2 and TRBJ1-2; D remains ambiguous. Trimming removed 5 bases at V and 0 bases at J, with 16 bases between. The CDR3 is made up of 16 amino acids. The germline V gene has CDR1 SGHAT and CDR2 FQNNGV. The DNA for the CDR3 is TGTGCCAGCAGCCCCGACCGCCACGCCTCTAACTATGGCTACACCTTC. Protein sequence: CASSPDRHASNYGYTF.

The chain carries TRBV6-5 and TRBJ1-1, with D perhaps matching TRBD1 (5 bases). The CDR3 consists of 14 residues. Trimming pared 1 base from V and 5 bases from J, leaving 11 bases between. Germline V CDR1 and CDR2: MNHEY, SVGAGI. The CDR3 sequence is CASSYWAGRTEAFF. CDR3 coding DNA: TGTGCCAGCAGTTACTGGGCAGGGCGGACTGAAGCTTTCTTT.

This clonotype has a handful of counts. V gene TRBV10-3 combines with J gene TRBJ2-1; no definite D call. Germline V gives CDR1 ENHRY, CDR2 SYGVKD. V was cut by 3 bases and J by 0 bases, with 6 bases left in between. The CDR3 has 14 residues. The CDR3 sequence is CAISDIGSYNEQFF. CDR3 coding DNA: TGTGCCATCAGTGACATCGGCTCCTACAATGAGCAGTTCTTC.